The clone carrying this TCR beta chain came up a few times. Antigen: not known. This specimen belongs to a study of CD8 T cells in ankylosing spondylitis. From the 5' RACE reads, TCRdb called clonotypes with MiXCR, one entry per CDR3 protein. The sample contains approximately 35,000 distinct CDR3 sequences, 14% of which appear only once. Overall study findings and caveats: Blood of patients with ankylosing spondylitis appeared to be characterized by a TCR beta motif of several highly homologous variants. Peripheral blood samples showed relatively rare disease-linked clones, and these clones were CD8+.

Germline V gene sequence: CDR1 ENHRY, CDR2 SYGVKD. This CDR3 spans 12 amino acids. V gave up 7 bases and J gave up 4 bases, with 7 bases separating them. V and J are TRBV10-3 and TRBJ2-2; D is ambiguous. This receptor was obtained from a male donor with ankylosing spondylitis or in good health (not recorded which). Material: blood. Here the CDR3 DNA reads TGTGCCATCACATCAGGCACCGGGGAGCTGTTTTTT. This encodes CAITSGTGELFF.